What follows describes a single T cell receptor beta chain. This CDR3 region has 15 residues. Trimming cost V 4 bases and J 5 bases; bases outside gene matches: 9. Germline assignment: CDR1 KGHSH and CDR2 LQKENI. Method: immunoSEQ multiplex PCR; TCRdb's copy keeps in-frame clones and lacks some. This sample carries just over 300,000 clones, approximately 84% of them seen once, and the ten largest clones take 3.5% to 5%. These data come from a study of blood T cell repertoires in COVID-19. The chain joins TRBV18 to TRBJ2-5; 8 bases match TRBD1. The source material was PBMCs or T cells enriched from blood (not recorded which). The receptor was isolated from a man aged 30-40 years who had recovered from COVID-19. CDR3 coding DNA: TGTGCCAGCTCACTCTCCGGACAGGGATTGGAGACCCAGTACTTC. Translated, it gives CASSLSGQGLETQYF.